This T cell receptor beta chain was captured in a study of shared clonotypes between healthy human individuals. Repertoires were generated with immunoSEQ multiplex PCR, while TCRdb's copy carries only in-frame clones and drops some. The sample shows roughly 2 million clones, approximately 95% of them seen only once. Naive CD8 cells lacked CD45RO, underwent positive selection for CCR7 and left out terminally differentiated effector memory CD45RA+ cells. General study findings and limits: Generation probabilities of non-shared clonotypes were lower (relative to those shared by all four donors).

The CDR3 loop spans 15 amino acids. Trimming stripped 0 bases from V and 4 bases from J, with 13 bases between. CDR1 and CDR2 (germline): LGHNA, YSLEER. Notes on this clone: Antigen specificity is unknown.

V is TRBV4-3 and J is TRBJ2-7, with D perhaps TRBD2 (6 bases). Source material: naive CD8+ T cells sorted from blood. The TCR was taken from a man aged 18-30 years in good health. CDR3 DNA: TGCGCCAGCAGCCAAGATGCTAGCGCCATATACGAGCAGTACTTC. Translation gives CASSQDASAIYEQYF.